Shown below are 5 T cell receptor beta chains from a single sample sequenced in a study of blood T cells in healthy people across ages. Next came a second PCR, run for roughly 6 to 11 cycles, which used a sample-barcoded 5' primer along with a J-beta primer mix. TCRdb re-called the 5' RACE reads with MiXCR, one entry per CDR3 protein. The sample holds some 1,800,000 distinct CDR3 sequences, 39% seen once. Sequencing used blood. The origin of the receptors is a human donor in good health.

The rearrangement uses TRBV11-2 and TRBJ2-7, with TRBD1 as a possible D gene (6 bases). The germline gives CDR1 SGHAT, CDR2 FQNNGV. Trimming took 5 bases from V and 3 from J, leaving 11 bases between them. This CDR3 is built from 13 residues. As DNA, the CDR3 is TGTGCCAGCAGCGCCTCACAGGGCTACGAGCAGTACTTC. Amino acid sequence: CASSASQGYEQYF.

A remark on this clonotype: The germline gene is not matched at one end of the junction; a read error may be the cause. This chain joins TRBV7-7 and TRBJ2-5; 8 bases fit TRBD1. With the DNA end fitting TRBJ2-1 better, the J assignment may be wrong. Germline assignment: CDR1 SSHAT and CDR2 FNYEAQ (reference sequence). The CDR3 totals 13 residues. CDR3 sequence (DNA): TGTGCTAGCAGCTTCGACAGGGGAGAGACCCAGTTCTTC. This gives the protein CASSFDRGETQFF.

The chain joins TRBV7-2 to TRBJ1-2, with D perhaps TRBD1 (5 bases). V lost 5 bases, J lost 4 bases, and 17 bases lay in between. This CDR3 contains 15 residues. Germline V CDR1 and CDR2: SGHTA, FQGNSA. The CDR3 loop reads CASSVQPRDGYGYTF. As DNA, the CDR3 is TGTGCCAGCAGCGTACAACCCAGGGACGGCTATGGCTACACCTTC.

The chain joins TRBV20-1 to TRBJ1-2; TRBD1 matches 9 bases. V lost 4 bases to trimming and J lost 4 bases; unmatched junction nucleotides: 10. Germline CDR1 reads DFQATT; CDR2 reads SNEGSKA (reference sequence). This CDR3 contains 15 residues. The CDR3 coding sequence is TGCAGTGCTACTCGGACAGGGGTTGTAGGCTATGGCTACACCTTC. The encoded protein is CSATRTGVVGYGYTF.

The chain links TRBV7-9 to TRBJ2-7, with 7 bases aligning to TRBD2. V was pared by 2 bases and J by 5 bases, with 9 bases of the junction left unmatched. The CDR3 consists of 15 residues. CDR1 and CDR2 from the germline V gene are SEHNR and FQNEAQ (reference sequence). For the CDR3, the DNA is TGTGCCAGCAGCTTAAGCGCCCGACGGGGGGACGAGCAGTACTTC. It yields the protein CASSLSARRGDEQYF. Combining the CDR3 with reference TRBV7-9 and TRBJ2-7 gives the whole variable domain DTGVSQNPRHKITKRGQNVTFRCDPISEHNRLYWYRQTLGQGPEFLTYFQNEAQLEKSRLLSDRFSAERPKGSFSTLEIQRTEQGDSAMYLCASSLSARRGDEQYFGPGTRLTVT.